The 28 T cell receptor beta chains listed next were all sequenced from one sample in a study of T cell repertoires and HLA-DP antigens. After 15 days' expansion, CD4+ cells were restimulated around 23 h with HeLa expressing allogeneic DPB1. HeLa stimulator cells carried retrovirally transduced HLA-DPA1/DPB1, HLA-DM, invariant chain and CD80. Here immunoSEQ multiplex PCR was the method, and the copy in TCRdb shows in-frame clones only, minus some. In the table there are some 2,400 clones, 60% to 75% of which are singletons. The sample was CD137- CD4+ T cells from cultured PBMCs. The receptors were gathered from a man aged 55 to 70 in good health and CMV-seronegative.

This sequence joins TRBV9 and TRBJ2-7; TRBD1 aligns across 7 bases. Per germline, CDR1 SGDLS and CDR2 YYNGEE. There are 12 residues in the CDR3. The V gene end was trimmed by 7 bases and the J gene end by 4 bases; junction bases not matched to a gene: 5. The CDR3 region is CASGTDLYEQYF. The CDR3 DNA is TGTGCCAGCGGGACAGACCTTTACGAGCAGTACTTC.

This rearrangement joins TRBV27 to TRBJ2-1; 11 bases are a match to TRBD2. This CDR3 spans 15 amino acids. Germline V lookup: CDR1 MNHEY, CDR2 SMNVEV (reference sequence). V shed 7 bases and J 7 bases; nucleotides not matched to a gene: 9. The CDR3 protein is CASTSLAGGGNEQFF. CDR3 nucleotide sequence: TGTGCCAGCACATCGCTAGCGGGGGGTGGGAATGAGCAGTTCTTC.

V is TRBV15 and J is TRBJ1-6; D may be TRBD1 (5 bases). Trimming removed 5 bases at V and 0 bases at J, with 11 bases between. The CDR3 runs to 16 residues. The V gene's germline CDR1 is LNHNV and CDR2 YYDKDF (reference sequence). The CDR3 protein is CATSRGGSSYNSPLHF. In DNA form, the CDR3 reads TGTGCCACCAGCCGCGGGGGAAGCTCCTATAATTCACCCCTCCACTTT. The full variable domain, rest sourced from reference TRBV15 and TRBJ1-6, is DAMVIQNPRYQVTQFGKPVTLSCSQTLNHNVMYWYQQKSSQAPKLLFHYYDKDFNNEADTPDNFQSRRPNTSFCFLDIRSPGLGDTAMYLCATSRGGSSYNSPLHFGNGTRLTVT.

This sequence joins TRBV7-5 and TRBJ1-2. TRBV7-5 is reported as a pseudogene. The CDR3 consists of 12 residues. The DNA of the CDR3 is TGTGCCAGCAGCTTAGAGATAAGCGGCTACACCTTC. This gives the protein CASSLEISGYTF.

The J gene is TRBJ1-5, the V gene TRBV19, with 8 positions matching TRBD1. The trim removed 9 bases at V and 7 bases at J, leaving 17 bases unmatched. Germline CDR1 is LNHDA and CDR2 is SQIVND (reference sequence). This CDR3 contains 16 residues. As DNA, the CDR3 is TGTGCCAGCAAAGACAGGGGACGCTTAGAGTGGCAGCCCCAGCATTTT. It translates to CASKDRGRLEWQPQHF.

The V gene is TRBV4-2, the J gene TRBJ1-2, with a tentative D call TRBD1 (5 bases). Germline CDR1 reads LGHNA; CDR2 reads YNFKEQ. This CDR3 has 14 residues. The V and J ends lost 7 bases and 4 bases respectively, with 16 bases between them. As DNA, the CDR3 is TGTGCCAGCAACCAGGGAGGCGGATTCTATGGCTACACCTTC. Encoded protein: CASNQGGGFYGYTF.

The chain links TRBV6-1 to TRBJ2-7; unclear D gene. The V end was cut by 7 bases, the J end by 4 bases, with 2 bases between. The CDR3 is 9 residues long. The germline gives CDR1 MNHNS, CDR2 SASEGT. The CDR3 sequence is CASKYEQYV. DNA for the CDR3: TGTGCCAGCAAGTACGAGCAGTACGTC.

The chain combines TRBV19 with TRBJ2-1, with 9 bases identical to TRBD2. The CDR3 is made up of 15 amino acids. With V trimmed by 6 bases and J by 12 bases, 15 bases remained unmatched. Germline CDR1 is LNHDA and CDR2 is SQIVND (reference sequence). The CDR3 is CASRPLAGPTTGQFF. In DNA, the CDR3 is TGTGCCAGTAGACCGCTAGCGGGACCTACAACCGGGCAGTTCTTC.

The chain joins TRBV5-6 to TRBJ2-2; 10 nucleotides align to TRBD2. The V gene's germline CDR1 is SGHDT and CDR2 YYEEEE. J was trimmed by 13 bases and V by 5 bases; bases with no gene match: 11. The CDR3 totals 14 residues. The CDR3 DNA reads TGTGCCAGCAGGCCAGCGGGGGGGCTTTCAACGCTGTTTTTT. Translating it yields CASRPAGGLSTLFF.

This chain uses TRBV19 with TRBJ1-1, with D unclear. The germline V and J ends were trimmed by 3 bases and 0 bases, with 8 bases remaining between them. The germline V gene encodes CDR1 LNHDA and CDR2 SQIVND (reference sequence). The CDR3 has 14 residues. The CDR3 sequence is CASSIQHLNTEAFF. The CDR3 DNA is TGTGCCAGTAGTATCCAACACTTGAACACTGAAGCTTTCTTT. The variable domain in full, completed from reference TRBV19 and TRBJ1-1, reads DGGITQSPKYLFRKEGQNVTLSCEQNLNHDAMYWYRQDPGQGLRLIYYSQIVNDFQKGDIAEGYSVSREKKESFPLTVTSAQKNPTAFYLCASSIQHLNTEAFFGQGTRLTVV.

V gene TRBV7-3 combines with J gene TRBJ2-6; possible D gene TRBD1, 6 bases. The CDR3 sequence is 16 residues long. Trimming stripped 5 bases from V and 0 bases from J, with 11 bases between. Germline CDR1 SGHTA, CDR2 FQGTGA. The DNA for the CDR3 is TGTGCCAGCAGCCTGGACAGCGTCTCTGGGGCCAACGTCCTGACTTTC. It encodes CASSLDSVSGANVLTF.

The chain combines TRBV2 with TRBJ2-6; D unclear. V was shortened by 2 bases and J by 2 bases, with 7 bases between the two germline ends. The CDR3 totals 15 residues. The germline V gene encodes CDR1 SNHLY and CDR2 FYNNEI. CDR3 in DNA: TGTGCCAGCAGTGAACAGCTCCCTGGGGCCAACGTCCTGACTTTC. This gives the protein CASSEQLPGANVLTF. Using reference TRBV2 and TRBJ2-6 for the parts outside the CDR3, the full variable domain is EPEVTQTPSHQVTQMGQEVILRCVPISNHLYFYWYRQILGQKVEFLVSFYNNEISEKSEIFDDQFSVERPDGSNFTLKIRSTKLEDSAMYFCASSEQLPGANVLTFGAGSRLTVL.

V is TRBV5-1 and J is TRBJ1-6; the D gene is possibly TRBD1 (5 bases). The CDR3 is 15 residues long. Germline V CDR1 and CDR2: SGHRS, YFSETQ. Trimming removed 0 bases from V and 5 bases from J, with 9 bases in between. DNA of the CDR3: TGCGCCAGCAGCTTGGGAGCGACAGATAATTCACCCCTCCACTTT. Translated: CASSLGATDNSPLHF. The full variable domain, in which reference TRBV5-1 and TRBJ1-6 provide the parts outside the CDR3, is KAGVTQTPRYLIKTRGQQVTLSCSPISGHRSVSWYQQTPGQGLQFLFEYFSETQRNKGNFPGRFSGRQFSNSRSEMNVSTLELGDSALYLCASSLGATDNSPLHFGNGTRLTVT.

Regarding this clone: A read error may account for a junction end that differs from germline. The CDR3 DNA reads as TGCGCCAGCAGCCAGGTGGGGGCGGGCACCGGGGAGCTGTTTTTT. It yields the protein CASSQVGAGTGELFF. This chain uses TRBV7-9 with TRBJ2-2; tentative D call: TRBD1 (6 bases). The CDR3 is 15 amino acids. CDR1 and CDR2 from the germline V gene are SEHNR and FQNEAQ (reference sequence).

V usage is TRBV7-3 and J usage is TRBJ2-2, with D uncertain. The CDR3 totals 14 residues. In germline, CDR1 is SGHTA, CDR2 FQGTGA. V was cut by 2 bases and J by 6 bases, with 10 bases left in between. CDR3 DNA: TGTGCCAGCAGCTTAGTGGTCGCGCCCGGGGAGCTGTTTTTT. This translates into CASSLVVAPGELFF.

The chain recombines TRBV9 with TRBJ2-1; 14 bases match TRBD2. The CDR3 covers 17 residues. The germline CDR1 and CDR2 sequences are SGDLS and YYNGEE. Trimming removed 3 bases from V and 6 bases from J; junction bases left unmatched: 8. The CDR3 spells CASSGKTSGRVVNEQFF. CDR3 DNA: TGTGCCAGCAGCGGTAAGACTAGCGGGAGGGTTGTCAATGAGCAGTTCTTC. Based on the CDR3 plus reference TRBV9 and TRBJ2-1, the full variable domain is DSGVTQTPKHLITATGQRVTLRCSPRSGDLSVYWYQQSLDQGLQFLIQYYNGEERAKGNILERFSAQQFPDLHSELNLSSLELGDSALYFCASSGKTSGRVVNEQFFGPGTRLTVL.

The chain combines TRBV7-3 with TRBJ2-5; 8 bases map to TRBD2. The germline V gene has CDR1 SGHTA and CDR2 FQGTGA. Trimming removed 0 bases from V and 4 bases from J; junction bases left unmatched: 4. The CDR3 has 15 residues. DNA for the CDR3: TGTGCCAGCAGCTTAACGAACGGGAGGGGAGAGACCCAGTACTTC. Its translation: CASSLTNGRGETQYF.

This clone was seen a single time. V usage is TRBV7-6 and J usage is TRBJ2-5, with 11 nucleotides matching TRBD1. V was clipped by 2 bases and J by 5 bases; unmatched bases: 7. CDR3 length: 16 residues. From germline, CDR1 is SGHVS and CDR2 FNYEAQ. The CDR3 region has the DNA TGTGCCAGCAGCTTATCAGGGACAGGGGGATGGGAGACCCAGTACTTC. This codes for CASSLSGTGGWETQYF. Looking up the rest from reference TRBV7-6 and TRBJ2-5 gives the full variable domain: GAGVSQSPRYKVTKRGQDVALRCDPISGHVSLYWYRQALGQGPEFLTYFNYEAQQDKSGLPNDRFSAERPEGSISTLTIQRTEQRDSAMYRCASSLSGTGGWETQYFGPGTRLLVL.

This clone was observed a few times. J is TRBJ2-7 and V is TRBV11-1; D is undetermined. The germline gives CDR1 SGHAT, CDR2 FQDESV (reference sequence). This CDR3 is built from 13 residues. Trimming cost V 1 base and J 4 bases, with 8 bases left between them. The DNA for the CDR3 is TGTGCCAGCAGCTTAGGGGTCGGTTACGAGCAGTACGTC. As protein: CASSLGVGYEQYV.

The chain recombines TRBV7-2 with TRBJ1-2; a possible D gene is TRBD1 (5 bases). In germline, CDR1 is SGHTA, CDR2 FQGNSA. Trimming removed 5 bases from V and 7 bases from J, with 14 bases in between. The CDR3 sequence is 13 residues long. This chain's CDR3 is CASSKGIRAGYTF. As DNA, the CDR3 is TGTGCCAGCAGCAAAGGCATCAGGGCTGGCTACACCTTC. The full variable domain, with the rest looked up from reference TRBV7-2 and TRBJ1-2, is GAGVSQSPSNKVTEKGKDVELRCDPISGHTALYWYRQSLGQGLEFLIYFQGNSAPDKSGLPSDRFSAERTGGSVSTLTIQRTQQEDSAVYLCASSKGIRAGYTFGSGTRLTVV.

The chain is built from TRBV28 and TRBJ1-2; D unresolved. The CDR3 has 12 amino acids. V shed 6 bases and J shed 5 bases, with 10 bases lying between them. Germline V gene sequence: CDR1 MDHEN, CDR2 SYDVKM. For the CDR3, the DNA is TGTGCCAGCAGCCGCATCCGGTATGGCTACACCTTC. Its protein is CASSRIRYGYTF.

The chain recombines TRBV9 with TRBJ2-5; TRBD1 might be the D (5 bases). CDR1 SGDLS and CDR2 YYNGEE come from the germline V gene. This CDR3 spans 15 amino acids. V dropped 2 bases and J dropped 2 bases, with 13 bases sitting between them. The CDR3 region has the DNA TGTGCCAGCAGCGTCGGCATGGGGCGGCAAGAGACCCAGTACTTC. Amino acids: CASSVGMGRQETQYF.

The chain carries TRBV4-3 and TRBJ1-6; weak D call: TRBD1 (5 bases). Trimming pared 0 bases from V and 5 bases from J, leaving 8 bases between. This CDR3 has 15 amino acids. The V gene's germline CDR1 is LGHNA and CDR2 YSLEER. The CDR3 protein is CASSQEQENNSPLHF. CDR3 coding DNA: TGCGCCAGCAGCCAAGAACAGGAGAATAATTCACCCCTCCACTTT.

This chain links TRBV15 with TRBJ2-2, with D maybe TRBD1 (6 bases). Germline CDR1 is LNHNV and CDR2 is YYDKDF (reference sequence). The CDR3 has 13 amino acids. V was pared by 4 bases and J by 5 bases, with 8 bases between. DNA for the CDR3: TGTGCCACCAGCACCAGGGGAACCGGGGAGCTGTTTTTT. This encodes CATSTRGTGELFF. The full variable domain, with the rest looked up from reference TRBV15 and TRBJ2-2, is DAMVIQNPRYQVTQFGKPVTLSCSQTLNHNVMYWYQQKSSQAPKLLFHYYDKDFNNEADTPDNFQSRRPNTSFCFLDIRSPGLGDTAMYLCATSTRGTGELFFGEGSRLTVL.

CDR3 DNA: TGTGCCAGCAGCTTAGATGGTCGCTGGTCACCCCTCCACTTT. As protein: CASSLDGRWSPLHF. The chain employs TRBV7-9 and TRBJ1-6, with D hard to call. The CDR3 is made up of 14 amino acids. The germline V and J ends were trimmed by 1 base and 10 bases, with 11 bases remaining between them. Germline V gene data show CDR1 as SEHNR and CDR2 as FQNEAQ (reference sequence).

Only a few counts were recorded for this clone. The chain joins TRBV6-9 to TRBJ2-7, with D perhaps matching TRBD2 (6 bases). Germline V gene lookup returns CDR1 MNHGY and CDR2 SVAAGI. The CDR3 covers 13 residues. V was clipped by 6 bases and J by 3 bases, with 12 bases between them. The DNA for the CDR3 is TGTGCCAGCAGCCAGACTAGTCTCTACGAGCAGTACGTC. Translated: CASSQTSLYEQYV.

The chain couples TRBV4-1 to TRBJ1-6; D unclear. The CDR3 loop spans 17 amino acids. Germline CDR1 MGHRA, CDR2 YSYEKL. V lost 0 bases and J 7 bases, leaving 16 bases between the germline ends. This CDR3 is CASSQEGGLAVNSPLHF. CDR3 nucleotide sequence: TGCGCCAGCAGCCAAGAGGGAGGCCTAGCAGTGAATTCACCCCTCCACTTT.

This clone qualifies as large. The rearrangement links TRBV7-6 to TRBJ2-1; no reliable D call. The CDR3 has 14 amino acids. V was trimmed by 5 bases and J by 1 base, leaving 9 bases between them. Germline V lookup: CDR1 SGHVS, CDR2 FNYEAQ. Written as DNA, the CDR3 is TGTGCCAGCAGCCCCGGATCTTCCTACAATGAGCAGTTCTTC. Translation gives CASSPGSSYNEQFF.